This T cell receptor (beta chain) was identified in a study of cytomegalovirus exposure and HLA in healthy donors. PCR amplification relied on 60 Vbeta primers (plus 13 Jbeta primers). Generated by immunoSEQ multiplex PCR, the TCRdb table keeps only in-frame clones and is missing some. The sample has some 110,000 clones, 75% to 80% seen once. CDR3 length: 14 residues. V trimming: 3 bases; J trimming: 7 bases; junction bases outside the gene matches: 9. CDR1 SGHNT and CDR2 YYREEE come from the germline V gene (reference sequence). This TCR was recovered from a man aged 60-69 years in good health and CMV-seropositive. Sequencing used PBMCs. This chain links TRBV5-4 with TRBJ1-2; 7 bases line up with TRBD1. CDR3 sequence reads: CASSYGQAESGYTF. CDR3 nucleotides: TGTGCCAGCAGCTACGGACAGGCCGAAAGTGGCTACACCTTC.